The sequence of this T cell receptor beta chain was determined in a study of blood T cell repertoires in COVID-19. The repertoire was sequenced with immunoSEQ multiplex PCR; TCRdb's copy has only in-frame clones and lacks some. Among about 220,000 clones listed, around four fifths were seen once. What was sequenced was PBMCs or T cells enriched from blood (not recorded which). This clonotype was obtained from a woman between 45 and 65 years old who had been exposed to COVID-19.

The CDR3 sequence: CASSPGRGQGEAFF. CDR3 bases: TGCGCCAGCAGCCCAGGAAGGGGACAAGGAGAAGCTTTCTTT. This chain connects TRBV5-1 to TRBJ1-1; tentative D call: TRBD1 (6 bases). V lost 4 bases and J 8 bases, leaving 18 bases between the germline ends. Germline V gene data show CDR1 as SGHRS and CDR2 as YFSETQ. This CDR3 is built from 14 residues.